One sample yielded the 18 T cell receptor beta chains listed below, sequenced in a study of a mutant IDH1 vaccine in newly diagnosed glioma. This table comes from immunoSEQ multiplex PCR, and its TCRdb copy is limited to in-frame clones, with some not included. The sample shows about 48,000 clones, 60% to 85% of them seen only once. Antigens for these TCRs are unknown. Regarding time point: week 35, safety follow-up. Doses comprised 300 ug of mutant IDH1 20-mer peptide each, plus topical imiquimod. This sample comprised PBMCs, obtained from a glioma patient whose treatment included an IDH1 peptide vaccine. These receptors all stem from a man aged 35 to 55 with glioma.

The chain couples TRBV29-1 to TRBJ1-1, with no clear D. Deletions cut 4 bases from V and 0 bases from J, with 9 bases between. Germline loops: CDR1 SQVTM, CDR2 ANQGSEA. The CDR3 is 13 residues long. The CDR3 loop is CSVGRAMNTEAFF. CDR3 coding DNA: TGCAGCGTTGGTAGAGCGATGAACACTGAAGCTTTCTTT.

This clone was seen a handful of times. V usage is TRBV19 and J usage is TRBJ1-1, with a weak D call TRBD1 (5 bases). Trimming removed 9 bases at V and 0 bases at J, with 14 bases between. The CDR3 contains 14 residues. Germline CDR1 is LNHDA and CDR2 is SQIVND (reference sequence). The DNA of the CDR3 is TGTGCCAGACCTAGGGGCCGCATGAACACTGAAGCTTTCTTT. Amino acid sequence: CARPRGRMNTEAFF.

This chain links TRBV7-7 with TRBJ2-5; TRBD2 matches 12 bases. Germline CDR1 and CDR2: SSHAT and FNYEAQ (reference sequence). Losses at the gene ends were 4 bases for V and 4 bases for J; bases not matched to a gene: 4. The CDR3 has 15 amino acids. CDR3 sequence reads: CASSSSGRVGETQYF. Written as DNA, the CDR3 is TGTGCCAGCAGCTCTAGCGGGAGGGTAGGAGAGACCCAGTACTTC.

The chain uses TRBV19 and TRBJ2-1; D might be TRBD2 (5 bases). V was clipped by 5 bases and J by 5 bases, with 13 bases between them. The CDR3 spans 14 residues. Germline loops: CDR1 LNHDA, CDR2 SQIVND (reference sequence). The CDR3 nucleotides read TGTGCCAGTAGTGAACGGACGGGAAACAATGAGCAGTTCTTC. This encodes CASSERTGNNEQFF. The full variable domain, in which reference TRBV19 and TRBJ2-1 provide the parts outside the CDR3, is DGGITQSPKYLFRKEGQNVTLSCEQNLNHDAMYWYRQDPGQGLRLIYYSQIVNDFQKGDIAEGYSVSREKKESFPLTVTSAQKNPTAFYLCASSERTGNNEQFFGPGTRLTVL.

The V call is TRBV21-1, the J call TRBJ2-7; TRBD2 was called by the table and not checked on the DNA. TRBV21-1 is classified as a pseudogene. CDR3 length: 19 residues. CDR3 residues: CASSKVEFFVLASTYEQYF. The CDR3 DNA reads TGTGCCAGCAGCAAAGTGGAGTTTTTTGTACTAGCGTCTACCTACGAGCAGTACTTC.

This rearrangement joins TRBV7-9 to TRBJ2-7; 8 bases line up with TRBD1. Germline CDR1 SEHNR, CDR2 FQNEAQ (reference sequence). Losses at the gene ends were 1 base for V and 2 bases for J; bases not matched to a gene: 1. The CDR3 is made up of 14 amino acids. CDR3 in amino acids: CASSLGQGTYEQYF. CDR3 nucleotide sequence: TGTGCCAGCAGCTTAGGACAGGGGACCTACGAGCAGTACTTC.

The gene calls are TRBV4-1 and TRBJ2-2; D remains ambiguous. Deletions cut 3 bases from V and 1 base from J, with 12 bases between. This CDR3 region has 16 residues. Per germline, CDR1 MGHRA and CDR2 YSYEKL. The DNA of the CDR3 is TGCGCCAGCAGCCACGGTAGTGGAATGAACACCGGGGAGCTGTTTTTT. Translated: CASSHGSGMNTGELFF.

The genes are TRBV7-2 and TRBJ2-2; D gene uncertain. The CDR3 sequence is 13 residues long. V was trimmed by 1 base and J by 4 bases, leaving 4 bases between them. Germline CDR1 is SGHTA and CDR2 is FQGNSA. The CDR3: CASSLESTGELFF. The CDR3 DNA reads TGTGCCAGCAGCTTAGAGAGCACCGGGGAGCTGTTTTTT.

The sample holds one count of this clone. The chain employs TRBV6-6 and TRBJ2-7; D call uncertain. Per germline, CDR1 MNHNY and CDR2 SVGAGI (reference sequence). The CDR3 runs to 14 residues. V was pared by 6 bases and J by 0 bases, with 12 bases between. As DNA, the CDR3 is TGTGCCAGCAGACTCGACCGGACCTCCTACGAGCAGTACTTC. It specifies CASRLDRTSYEQYF.

The V gene is TRBV7-2, the J gene TRBJ2-1, with no clear D. V was trimmed by 1 base and J by 3 bases, leaving 13 bases between them. The CDR3 has 16 amino acids. Germline-derived CDR1 and CDR2 are SGHTA and FQGNSA. The CDR3 DNA sequence: TGTGCCAGCAGCTTAGGTCGTGGTAGCAGCTACAATGAGCAGTTCTTC. Translating gives CASSLGRGSSYNEQFF.

The chain is built from TRBV15 and TRBJ2-7, with TRBD2 matching 14 bases. The CDR3 is 14 amino acids. Germline CDR1 and CDR2: LNHNV and YYDKDF (reference sequence). Trimming cost V 8 bases and J 6 bases; bases outside gene matches: 6. In DNA form, the CDR3 reads TGTGCCACCCGACTAGCGGGAGGGCCGGCCGAGCAGTACTTC. Residues: CATRLAGGPAEQYF.

V usage is TRBV11-2 and J usage is TRBJ1-1; TRBD1 might be the D (5 bases). The CDR3 contains 17 residues. From germline, CDR1 is SGHAT and CDR2 FQNNGV. The ends were cut back, 4 bases at V and 0 bases at J, with 18 bases in the middle. The CDR3 region has the DNA TGTGCCAGCAGCTCCCTTGACAGCAGACTAATGAACACTGAAGCTTTCTTT. Protein sequence: CASSSLDSRLMNTEAFF. Full variable domain (outside the CDR3, taken from reference TRBV11-2 and TRBJ1-1): EAGVAQSPRYKIIEKRQSVAFWCNPISGHATLYWYQQILGQGPKLLIQFQNNGVVDDSQLPKDRFSAERLKGVDSTLKIQPAKLEDSAVYLCASSSLDSRLMNTEAFFGQGTRLTVV.

This clone was picked up a small number of times. The rearrangement uses TRBV2 and TRBJ1-2, with a weak D call TRBD1 (6 bases). The CDR3 sequence is 14 residues long. V lost 1 base to trimming and J lost 5 bases, with 11 bases between them. Per the germline V gene, CDR1 is SNHLY and CDR2 is FYNNEI. CDR3: CASSEGGHSYGYTF. The CDR3 DNA sequence: TGTGCCAGCAGTGAAGGGGGACACTCTTATGGCTACACCTTC.

V gene TRBV2 combines with J gene TRBJ2-3, with TRBD2 as a possible D gene (5 bases). Germline V gives CDR1 SNHLY, CDR2 FYNNEI. Trimming took off 8 bases at V and 3 bases at J, with 15 bases between the two ends. The CDR3 has 14 amino acids. CDR3: CASGKGARTDTQYF. In DNA form, the CDR3 reads TGTGCCAGCGGAAAGGGAGCTCGGACAGATACGCAGTATTTT.

The chain combines TRBV7-2 with TRBJ2-2; 9 bases line up with TRBD2. Germline-derived CDR1 and CDR2 are SGHTA and FQGNSA. This CDR3 spans 17 amino acids. J gave up 1 base and V 3 bases, and 6 bases lay outside the gene matches. CDR3 in DNA: TGTGCCAGCAGCTTGCACGCTAGCGGGGTGAACACCGGGGAGCTGTTTTTT. Its translation is CASSLHASGVNTGELFF.

The CDR3 here is CASSQTGEVGEQYV. CDR3 bases: TGTGCCAGCTCACAGACAGGGGAAGTGGGCGAGCAGTACGTC. The genes are TRBV18 and TRBJ2-7; 8 bases fit TRBD1. J lost 6 bases, V lost 4 bases, and 8 bases had no gene match. The CDR3 loop spans 14 amino acids. Germline lookup yields CDR1 KGHSH and CDR2 LQKENI.

The sample holds a few counts of this clone. The chain employs TRBV28 and TRBJ1-2; no firm D call. The germline gives CDR1 MDHEN, CDR2 SYDVKM. V was trimmed by 2 bases and J by 3 bases, leaving 7 bases between them. The CDR3 has 13 amino acids. CDR3 loop: CASSLRQDYGYTF. The DNA of the CDR3 is TGTGCCAGCAGTTTACGGCAGGACTATGGCTACACCTTC.

For this clone: The missing conserved phenylalanine or tryptophan at the end of this CDR3 makes a read error likely. This sequence joins TRBV6-1 and TRBJ2-7; 7 bases line up with TRBD2. This CDR3 is built from 14 residues. V gave up 4 bases and J gave up 1 base; unmatched junction bases: 4. CDR1 MNHNS and CDR2 SASEGT come from the germline V gene. This CDR3 reads CASSVGGSSYEQYL. Here the CDR3 DNA reads TGTGCCAGCAGTGTTGGCGGGAGTTCCTACGAGCAGTACCTC.